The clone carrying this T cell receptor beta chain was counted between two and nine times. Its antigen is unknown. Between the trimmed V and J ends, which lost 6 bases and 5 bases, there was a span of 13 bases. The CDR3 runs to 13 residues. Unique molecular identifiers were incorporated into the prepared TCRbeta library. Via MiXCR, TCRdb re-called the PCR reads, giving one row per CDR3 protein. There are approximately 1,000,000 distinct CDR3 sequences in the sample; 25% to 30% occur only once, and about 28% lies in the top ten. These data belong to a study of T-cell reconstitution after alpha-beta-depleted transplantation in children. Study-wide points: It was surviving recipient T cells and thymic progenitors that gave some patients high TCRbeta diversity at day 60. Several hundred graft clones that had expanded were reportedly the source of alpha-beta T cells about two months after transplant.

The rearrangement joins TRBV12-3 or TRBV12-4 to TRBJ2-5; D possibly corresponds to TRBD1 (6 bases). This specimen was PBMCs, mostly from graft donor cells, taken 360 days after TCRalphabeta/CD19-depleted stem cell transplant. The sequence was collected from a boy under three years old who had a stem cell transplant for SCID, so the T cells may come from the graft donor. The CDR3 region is CASSRDTGETQYF. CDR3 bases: TGTGCCAGCAGCCGGGACACAGGGGAGACCCAGTACTTC.